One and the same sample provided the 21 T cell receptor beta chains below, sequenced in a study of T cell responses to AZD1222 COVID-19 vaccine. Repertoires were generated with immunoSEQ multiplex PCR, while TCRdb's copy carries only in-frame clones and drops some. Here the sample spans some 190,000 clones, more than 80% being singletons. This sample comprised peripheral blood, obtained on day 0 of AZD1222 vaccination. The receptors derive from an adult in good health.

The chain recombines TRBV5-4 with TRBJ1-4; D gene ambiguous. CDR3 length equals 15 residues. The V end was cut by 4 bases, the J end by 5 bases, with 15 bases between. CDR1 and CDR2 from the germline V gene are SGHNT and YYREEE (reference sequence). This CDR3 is CASSQEVSGNEKLFF. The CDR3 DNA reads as TGTGCCAGCAGCCAAGAGGTGTCGGGGAATGAAAAACTGTTTTTT.

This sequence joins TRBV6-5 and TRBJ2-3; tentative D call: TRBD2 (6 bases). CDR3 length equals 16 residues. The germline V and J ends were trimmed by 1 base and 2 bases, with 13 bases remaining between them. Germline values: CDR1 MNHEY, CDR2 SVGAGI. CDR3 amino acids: CASSYWLRDSTDTQYF. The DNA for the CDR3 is TGTGCCAGCAGTTACTGGTTGAGGGACTCCACAGATACGCAGTATTTT.

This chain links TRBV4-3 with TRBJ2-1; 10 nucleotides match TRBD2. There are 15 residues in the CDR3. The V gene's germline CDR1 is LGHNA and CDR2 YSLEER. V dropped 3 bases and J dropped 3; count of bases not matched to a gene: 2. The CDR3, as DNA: TGCGCCAGCAGCCAGCAGCGGGGGGGCTACAATGAGCAGTTCTTC. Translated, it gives CASSQQRGGYNEQFF.

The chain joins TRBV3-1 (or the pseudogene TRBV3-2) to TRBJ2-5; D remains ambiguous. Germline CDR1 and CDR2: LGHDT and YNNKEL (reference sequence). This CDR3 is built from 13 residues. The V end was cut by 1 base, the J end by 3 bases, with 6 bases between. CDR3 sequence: CASSQAPEETQYF. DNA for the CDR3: TGTGCCAGCAGCCAAGCCCCGGAAGAGACCCAGTACTTC.

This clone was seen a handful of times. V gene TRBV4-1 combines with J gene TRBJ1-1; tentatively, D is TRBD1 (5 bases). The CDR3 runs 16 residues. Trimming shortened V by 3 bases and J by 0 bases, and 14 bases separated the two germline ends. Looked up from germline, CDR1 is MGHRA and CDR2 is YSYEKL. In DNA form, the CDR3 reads TGCGCCAGCAGCCATCAACCGGGACGGATGAACACTGAAGCTTTCTTT. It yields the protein CASSHQPGRMNTEAFF.

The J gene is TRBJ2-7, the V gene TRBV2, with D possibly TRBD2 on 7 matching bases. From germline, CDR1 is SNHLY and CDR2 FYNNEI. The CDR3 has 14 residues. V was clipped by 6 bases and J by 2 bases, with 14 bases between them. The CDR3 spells CASSYGGAPYEQYF. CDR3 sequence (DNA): TGTGCCAGCAGCTATGGGGGGGCACCCTACGAGCAGTACTTC.

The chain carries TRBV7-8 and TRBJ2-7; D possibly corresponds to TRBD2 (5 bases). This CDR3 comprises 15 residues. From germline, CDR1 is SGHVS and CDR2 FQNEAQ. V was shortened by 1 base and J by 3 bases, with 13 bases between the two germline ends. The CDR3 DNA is TGTGCCAGCAGCTTAGATCCGGGAACGGGCTACGAGCAGTACTTC. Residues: CASSLDPGTGYEQYF. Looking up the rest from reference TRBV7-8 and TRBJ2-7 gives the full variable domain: GAGVSQSPRYKVAKRGQDVALRCDPISGHVSLFWYQQALGQGPEFLTYFQNEAQLDKSGLPSDRFFAERPEGSVSTLKIQRTQQEDSAVYLCASSLDPGTGYEQYFGPGTRLTVT.

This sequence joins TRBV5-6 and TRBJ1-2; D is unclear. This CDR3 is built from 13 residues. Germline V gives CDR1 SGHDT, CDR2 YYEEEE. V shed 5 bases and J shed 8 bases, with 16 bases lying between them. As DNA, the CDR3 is TGTGCCAGCAGTGCCGGCGGGGAGTGGGGCTACACCTTC. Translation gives CASSAGGEWGYTF. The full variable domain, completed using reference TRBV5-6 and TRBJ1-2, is DAGVTQSPTHLIKTRGQQVTLRCSPKSGHDTVSWYQQALGQGPQFIFQYYEEEERQRGNFPDRFSGHQFPNYSSELNVNALLLGDSALYLCASSAGGEWGYTFGSGTRLTVV.

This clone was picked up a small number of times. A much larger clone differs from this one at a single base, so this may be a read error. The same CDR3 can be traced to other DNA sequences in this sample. The CDR3 bases are TGTGCCAGCAGTGACACTAGCGGGGGGGCAGATACGCAGTATTTT. Its translation: CASSDTSGGADTQYF. V usage is TRBV6-4 and J usage is TRBJ2-3, with TRBD2 matching over 13 bases. CDR3 length: 15 residues. In germline, CDR1 is MRHNA, CDR2 SNTAGT. V lost 2 bases and J lost 4; bases outside the gene matches: 0.

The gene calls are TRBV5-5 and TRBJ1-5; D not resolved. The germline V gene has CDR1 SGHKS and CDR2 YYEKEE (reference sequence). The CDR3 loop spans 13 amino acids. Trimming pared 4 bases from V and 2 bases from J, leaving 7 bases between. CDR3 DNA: TGTGCCAGCAGCCGGGTCGGCAATCAGCCCCAGCATTTT. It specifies CASSRVGNQPQHF. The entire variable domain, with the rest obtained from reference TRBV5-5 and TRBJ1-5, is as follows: DAGVTQSPTHLIKTRGQQVTLRCSPISGHKSVSWYQQVLGQGPQFIFQYYEKEERGRGNFPDRFSARQFPNYSSELNVNALLLGDSALYLCASSRVGNQPQHFGDGTRLSIL.

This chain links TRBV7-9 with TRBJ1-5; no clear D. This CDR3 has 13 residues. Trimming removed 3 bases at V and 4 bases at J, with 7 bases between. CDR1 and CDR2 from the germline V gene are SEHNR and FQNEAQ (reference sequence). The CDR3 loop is CASSLYGNQPQHF. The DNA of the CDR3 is TGTGCCAGCAGCTTGTATGGGAATCAGCCCCAGCATTTT.

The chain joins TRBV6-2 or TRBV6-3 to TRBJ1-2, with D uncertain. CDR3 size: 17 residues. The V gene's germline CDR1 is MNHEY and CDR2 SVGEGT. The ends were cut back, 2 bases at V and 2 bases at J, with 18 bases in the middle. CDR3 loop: CASSYLPELTRNYGYTF. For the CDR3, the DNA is TGTGCCAGCAGTTACCTGCCAGAATTAACAAGGAACTATGGCTACACCTTC.

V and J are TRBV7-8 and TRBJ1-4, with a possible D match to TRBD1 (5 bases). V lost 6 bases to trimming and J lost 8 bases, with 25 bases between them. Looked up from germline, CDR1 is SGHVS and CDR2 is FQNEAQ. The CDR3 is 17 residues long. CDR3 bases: TGTGCCAGCAGGGCTACCGGGACGCCGGCGGGAGGGGAAAAACTGTTTTTT. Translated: CASRATGTPAGGEKLFF.

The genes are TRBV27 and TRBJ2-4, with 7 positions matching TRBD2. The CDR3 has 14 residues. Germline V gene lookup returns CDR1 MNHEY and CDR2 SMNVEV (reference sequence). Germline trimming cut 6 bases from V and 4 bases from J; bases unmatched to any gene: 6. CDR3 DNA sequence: TGTGCCAGCAGCCATAGCGGGCGTAAAAACATTCAGTACTTC. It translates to CASSHSGRKNIQYF.

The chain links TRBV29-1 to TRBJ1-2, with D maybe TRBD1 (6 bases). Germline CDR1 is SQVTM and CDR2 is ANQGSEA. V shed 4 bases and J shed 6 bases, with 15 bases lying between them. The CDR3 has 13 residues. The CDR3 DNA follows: TGCAGCGTTGTCGCAGGTCAGGGGCATGGCTACACCTTC. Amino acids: CSVVAGQGHGYTF. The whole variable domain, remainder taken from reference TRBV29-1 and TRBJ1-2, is SAVISQKPSRDICQRGTSLTIQCQVDSQVTMMFWYRQQPGQSLTLIATANQGSEATYESGFVIDKFPISRPNLTFSTLTVSNMSPEDSSIYLCSVVAGQGHGYTFGSGTRLTVV.

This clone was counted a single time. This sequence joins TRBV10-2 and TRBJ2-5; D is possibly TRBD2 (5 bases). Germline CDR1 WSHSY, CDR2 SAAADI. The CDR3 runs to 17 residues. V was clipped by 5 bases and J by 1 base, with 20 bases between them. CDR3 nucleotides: TGCGCCAGCAGTCCTTCCTACGGGGTGGCCGGCCAAGAGACCCAGTACTTC. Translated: CASSPSYGVAGQETQYF.

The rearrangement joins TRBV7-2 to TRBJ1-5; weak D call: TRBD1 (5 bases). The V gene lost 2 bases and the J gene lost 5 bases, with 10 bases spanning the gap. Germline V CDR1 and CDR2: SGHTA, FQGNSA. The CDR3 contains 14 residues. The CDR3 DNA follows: TGTGCCAGCAGCTTAAATCAGGGAGATCAGCCCCAGCATTTT. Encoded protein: CASSLNQGDQPQHF.

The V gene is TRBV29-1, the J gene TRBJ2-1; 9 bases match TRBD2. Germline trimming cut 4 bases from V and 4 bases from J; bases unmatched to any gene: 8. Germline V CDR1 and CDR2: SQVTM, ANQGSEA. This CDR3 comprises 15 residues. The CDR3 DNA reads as TGCAGCGTTGGCGGGGCGGGGGGGAAATACAATGAGCAGTTCTTC. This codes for CSVGGAGGKYNEQFF.

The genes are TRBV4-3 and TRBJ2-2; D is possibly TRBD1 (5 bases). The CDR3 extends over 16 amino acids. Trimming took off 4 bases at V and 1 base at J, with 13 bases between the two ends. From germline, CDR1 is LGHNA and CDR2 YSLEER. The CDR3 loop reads CASSPLGQGNTGELFF. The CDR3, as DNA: TGCGCCAGCAGCCCGCTCGGGCAGGGGAACACCGGGGAGCTGTTTTTT.

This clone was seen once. The CDR3 DNA follows: TGTGCCAGCCCAATCACGCCTAACTATGGCTACACCTTC. Residues: CASPITPNYGYTF. V is TRBV6-5 and J is TRBJ1-2; D is ambiguous. The CDR3 extends over 13 amino acids. CDR1 and CDR2 (germline): MNHEY, SVGAGI. Trimming left V 8 bases short and J 0 bases short, with 10 bases between.

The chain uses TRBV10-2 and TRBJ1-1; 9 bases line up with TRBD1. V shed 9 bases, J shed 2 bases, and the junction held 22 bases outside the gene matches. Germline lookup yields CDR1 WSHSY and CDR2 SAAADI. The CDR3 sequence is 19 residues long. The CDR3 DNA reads TGCGCCAGAGGGGGAACAGGGGGCGGAGGCTTCGGCCCAAACACTGAAGCTTTCTTT. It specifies CARGGTGGGGFGPNTEAFF.